Below are 19 T cell receptor beta chains sequenced from a single sample in a study of identical twins. Each CDR3 protein is one row after TCRdb ran MiXCR on the 5' RACE reads. This repertoire shows some 1,700,000 distinct CDR3 sequences, around a third found once; its top ten account for more than 0.25%. The sequenced sample consisted of cord blood. The receptors derive from a newborn girl in good health.

Only a few counts were recorded for this clonotype. This chain links TRBV5-1 with TRBJ1-1; D is unresolved. CDR3 length: 14 residues. V was pared by 0 bases and J by 5 bases, with 11 bases between. Germline V gene data show CDR1 as SGHRS and CDR2 as YFSETQ. CDR3 region: CASSLGAFGTEAFF. CDR3 DNA: TGCGCCAGCAGCTTGGGGGCCTTCGGGACTGAAGCTTTCTTT.

This clonotype was recorded a few times. As DNA, the CDR3 is TGCAGTGCTAGAGTATCAGCGATCAACACTGAAGCTTTCTTT. Its translation is CSARVSAINTEAFF. The chain joins TRBV20-1 to TRBJ1-1; D remains ambiguous. Per germline, CDR1 DFQATT and CDR2 SNEGSKA (reference sequence). Trimming cost V 1 base and J 2 bases, with 11 bases left between them. The CDR3 contains 14 residues.

The rearrangement links TRBV24-1 to TRBJ2-1, with D perhaps matching TRBD2 (6 bases). Germline lookup yields CDR1 KGHDR and CDR2 SFDVKD. The CDR3 has 17 amino acids. Trimming shortened V by 3 bases and J by 0 bases, and 14 bases separated the two germline ends. The CDR3 DNA sequence: TGTGCCACCAGTGATCCCGGGACTCGTGGCTCCTACAATGAGCAGTTCTTC. Amino acids: CATSDPGTRGSYNEQFF.

The J gene is TRBJ1-5, the V gene TRBV3-1; TRBD1 aligns across 8 bases. The CDR3 consists of 13 residues. The V and J ends lost 3 bases and 6 bases, in that order; junction bases with no gene match: 1. CDR1 is LGHDT, CDR2 YNNKEL, per germline (reference sequence). The CDR3 sequence: CASSHDRGQPQHF. The CDR3 coding sequence is TGTGCCAGCAGCCACGACAGGGGTCAGCCCCAGCATTTT.

Only a few counts were recorded for this clonotype. The rearrangement uses TRBV20-1 and TRBJ2-1; D is possibly TRBD2 (5 bases). The V gene lost 8 bases and the J gene lost 6 bases, with 11 bases spanning the gap. CDR1 and CDR2 (germline): DFQATT, SNEGSKA (reference sequence). The length of the CDR3 is 11 residues. The CDR3 DNA reads TGCAGTACCAGAGGGCCCAATGAGCAGTTCTTC. Encoded protein: CSTRGPNEQFF.

The chain has TRBV28 and TRBJ2-2; D remains ambiguous. V was clipped by 5 bases and J by 9 bases, with 10 bases between them. The CDR3 covers 12 residues. The germline V gene encodes CDR1 MDHEN and CDR2 SYDVKM. The CDR3 DNA sequence: TGTGCCAGCAGTCTATACGGCTGGGAGCTGTTTTTT. Encoded protein: CASSLYGWELFF. The variable domain in full, with the rest retrieved from reference TRBV28 and TRBJ2-2, is DVKVTQSSRYLVKRTGEKVFLECVQDMDHENMFWYRQDPGLGLRLIYFSYDVKMKEKGDIPEGYSVSREKKERFSLILESASTNQTSMYLCASSLYGWELFFGEGSRLTVL.

This clonotype appeared once. This sequence joins TRBV7-9 and TRBJ1-4; 7 bases are shared with TRBD1. This CDR3 is 15 amino acids long. Germline CDR1 SEHNR, CDR2 FQNEAQ (reference sequence). J gave up 5 bases and V 5 bases, and 8 bases lay outside the gene matches. CDR3 in DNA: TGTGCCAGCAGCGGGGGAGGACAGGAAAATGAAAAACTGTTTTTT. This encodes CASSGGGQENEKLFF.

V gene TRBV10-3 combines with J gene TRBJ2-5; D perhaps matches TRBD2 (6 bases). This CDR3 comprises 13 residues. From germline, CDR1 is ENHRY and CDR2 SYGVKD. With 6 bases removed from V and 5 bases from J, the gap between germline ends came to 13 bases. CDR3 residues: CAISATSSETQYF. DNA for the CDR3: TGTGCCATCAGCGCGACTAGTTCTGAGACCCAGTACTTC.

The chain recombines TRBV10-3 with TRBJ2-1, with 9 bases fitting TRBD2. CDR3 length equals 14 residues. V trimming: 8 bases; J trimming: 5 bases; junction bases outside the gene matches: 7. CDR1 ENHRY and CDR2 SYGVKD come from the germline V gene. The chain's CDR3 is CAIWAGGLDNEQFF. The CDR3 region has the DNA TGTGCCATCTGGGCGGGAGGGTTGGACAATGAGCAGTTCTTC.

This clonotype was detected many times. The chain links TRBV6-2 or TRBV6-3 to TRBJ2-7; D gene uncertain. The CDR3 is 10 residues long. The V gene lost 5 bases and the J gene lost 6 bases, with 5 bases spanning the gap. CDR1 is MNHEY, CDR2 SVGEGT, per germline. The CDR3 protein is CASSPFEQYF. The CDR3 region has the DNA TGTGCCAGCAGTCCCTTCGAGCAGTACTTC.

The gene calls are TRBV6-2 or TRBV6-3 and TRBJ2-7, with D maybe TRBD2 (6 bases). The germline V and J ends were trimmed by 1 base and 3 bases, with 13 bases remaining between them. CDR3 length: 15 residues. CDR1 is MNHEY, CDR2 SVGEGT, per germline. CDR3 loop: CASSYLPGRNYEQYF. For the CDR3, the DNA is TGTGCCAGCAGTTACTTACCAGGGAGGAACTACGAGCAGTACTTC.

The chain combines TRBV2 with TRBJ1-1, with D maybe TRBD1 (6 bases). Germline V gene data show CDR1 as SNHLY and CDR2 as FYNNEI. The germline V and J ends were trimmed by 6 bases and 7 bases, with 15 bases remaining between them. CDR3 length: 13 amino acids. The CDR3: CASSAAQGLEAFF. The DNA of the CDR3 is TGTGCCAGCAGCGCAGCACAGGGACTTGAAGCTTTCTTT. Using reference TRBV2 and TRBJ1-1 for the parts outside the CDR3, the full variable domain is EPEVTQTPSHQVTQMGQEVILRCVPISNHLYFYWYRQILGQKVEFLVSFYNNEISEKSEIFDDQFSVERPDGSNFTLKIRSTKLEDSAMYFCASSAAQGLEAFFGQGTRLTVV.

This clonotype has a handful of counts. This sequence joins TRBV10-3 and TRBJ2-7; 11 nucleotides align to TRBD1. The trim removed 10 bases at V and 2 bases at J, leaving 7 bases unmatched. The CDR3 is 14 residues long. Germline-derived CDR1 and CDR2 are ENHRY and SYGVKD. CDR3 residues: CATHSGQGAYEQYF. The DNA of the CDR3 is TGTGCCACCCACTCGGGACAGGGGGCCTACGAGCAGTACTTC.

This clonotype showed up just a few times. This chain links TRBV7-2 with TRBJ2-6; the D gene is possibly TRBD2 (6 bases). V lost 4 bases to trimming and J lost 0 bases, with 16 bases between them. Germline values: CDR1 SGHTA, CDR2 FQGNSA. The CDR3 length is 18 residues. The CDR3 spells CASSWPRDSSSGANVLTF. In DNA form, the CDR3 reads TGTGCCAGCAGCTGGCCTCGGGACTCCAGCTCTGGGGCCAACGTCCTGACTTTC.

As regards this clonotype: The junction and the germline gene differ at one end; a read error may be behind it. This chain joins TRBV5-1 and TRBJ2-7; TRBD2 matches at 10 bases. The CDR3 extends over 15 amino acids. Germline V lookup: CDR1 SGHRS, CDR2 YFSETQ. CDR3 loop: CAGSLKLAGDYEQYF. In DNA, the CDR3 is TGCGCCGGCAGCTTGAAGCTAGCGGGGGACTACGAGCAGTACTTC.

The rearrangement links TRBV20-1 to TRBJ2-7, with 7 bases that match TRBD2. This CDR3 contains 14 residues. V lost 6 bases and J lost 3; bases outside the gene matches: 11. CDR1 is DFQATT and CDR2 is SNEGSKA in the germline V gene (reference sequence). Written as DNA, the CDR3 is TGCAGTGCGGTGACTAGCCGGACCCTCTACGAGCAGTACTTC. Protein sequence: CSAVTSRTLYEQYF.

The chain combines TRBV5-1 with TRBJ2-5; D possibly corresponds to TRBD1 (6 bases). V shed 7 bases and J shed 1 base, with 17 bases lying between them. This CDR3 has 15 residues. The germline gives CDR1 SGHRS, CDR2 YFSETQ. The CDR3 spells CASRPWGLLQETQYF. Here the CDR3 DNA reads TGCGCCAGCCGGCCGTGGGGGCTGCTCCAAGAGACCCAGTACTTC.

The sample holds a few counts of this clonotype. This chain connects TRBV2 to TRBJ2-3; D not resolved. Trimming pared 10 bases from V and 2 bases from J, leaving 16 bases between. In germline, CDR1 is SNHLY, CDR2 FYNNEI. The CDR3 length is 14 residues. The CDR3 sequence: CATATRPNTDTQYF. In DNA form, the CDR3 reads TGTGCCACTGCAACCAGGCCGAACACAGATACGCAGTATTTT.

The rearrangement uses TRBV10-3 and TRBJ2-5; the match to TRBD2 covers 7 bases. V shed 2 bases, J shed 0 bases, and the junction held 6 bases outside the gene matches. Per germline, CDR1 ENHRY and CDR2 SYGVKD. The CDR3 has 16 amino acids. The CDR3 DNA follows: TGTGCCATCAGTGAGGAGCGGGGTTGGGACCAAGAGACCCAGTACTTC. Protein sequence: CAISEERGWDQETQYF.